This entry features one T cell receptor (beta chain) sequence. The data derive from a study of blood T cells in healthy people across ages. CDR3 length: 13 residues. Germline CDR1 is SEHNR and CDR2 is FQNEAQ (reference sequence). Trimming removed 2 bases at V and 0 bases at J, with 5 bases between. Primed by a sample-barcoded 5' primer and a J-beta primer mix, a second PCR proceeded for about 6 to 11 cycles. TCRdb reanalysed the 5' RACE reads using MiXCR and keeps one entry per CDR3 protein. Of 800,000 or so distinct CDR3 sequences detected, 20% to 25% appear once; the ten largest clones hold roughly 3.5%. The same data also went into a second study, on T cells of mothers and their children.

The sequencing input was blood. The clonotype was recovered from a boy under 18 in good health. This sequence joins TRBV7-9 and TRBJ2-7; D call uncertain. The CDR3 coding sequence is TGTGCCAGCAGCTTAAAGGGCTCCTACGAGCAGTACTTC. Protein product: CASSLKGSYEQYF.